One sample yielded the 11 T cell receptor beta chains listed below, sequenced in a study of OX40 agonist ivuxolimab in advanced cancers. Measured with immunoSEQ multiplex PCR; TCRdb has only the in-frame clones, and not every one. Of 90,000 to 150,000 clones in the sample, more than 80% are singletons; the top ten hold roughly 0.59%. Source: CD4+ or CD8+ T cells sorted from blood, taken in a trial of the OX40 agonist ivuxolimab. The receptors come from an adult with an advanced solid tumor such as melanoma, head and neck, liver or kidney cancer.

V and J are TRBV5-1 and TRBJ2-2, with D perhaps assigned TRBD1 or TRBD2 (6 bases each). CDR3 length: 16 residues. Germline CDR1 is SGHRS and CDR2 is YFSETQ. V was clipped by 4 bases and J by 8 bases, with 21 bases between them. The CDR3 sequence: CASSTLVGGPGGELFF. Written as DNA, the CDR3 is TGCGCCAGCAGCACCCTAGTAGGGGGGCCTGGAGGGGAGCTGTTTTTT.

The gene calls are TRBV19 and TRBJ1-3; 7 bases are shared with TRBD1. Germline CDR1 is LNHDA and CDR2 is SQIVND (reference sequence). The CDR3 covers 16 residues. With 5 bases clipped from V and 4 bases from J, the junction kept 11 bases outside the gene matches. CDR3 nucleotides: TGTGCCAGTAGTCCCAGTGTGGGGACAGCAGGAAACACCATATATTTT. Translation: CASSPSVGTAGNTIYF.

V and J are TRBV7-6 and TRBJ1-3, with TRBD1 matching over 9 bases. This CDR3 has 16 amino acids. CDR1 and CDR2 (germline): SGHVS, FNYEAQ. V trimming: 1 base; J trimming: 8 bases; junction bases outside the gene matches: 9. For the CDR3, the DNA is TGTGCCAGCAGCTTAGGGACAGGGGTCGGCAGGGACACCATATATTTT. This sequence encodes CASSLGTGVGRDTIYF.

The V and J genes are TRBV5-4 and TRBJ2-1, with 7 positions matching TRBD1. The J segment lost 1 base and the V segment lost 3 bases, leaving 4 bases of the junction unmatched. The germline CDR1 and CDR2 sequences are SGHNT and YYREEE (reference sequence). The CDR3 runs 15 residues. This chain's CDR3 is CASSYRGSSYNEQFF. In nucleotides, the CDR3 is TGTGCCAGCAGCTACAGGGGTAGTTCCTACAATGAGCAGTTCTTC.

The rearrangement uses TRBV5-1 and TRBJ2-3; no reliable D call. Germline CDR1 SGHRS, CDR2 YFSETQ. The CDR3 runs to 12 residues. V was trimmed by 0 bases and J by 6 bases, leaving 5 bases between them. In nucleotides, the CDR3 is TGCGCCAGCAGCTTGGACCGGGATACGCAGTATTTT. Translation gives CASSLDRDTQYF. Looking up the rest from reference TRBV5-1 and TRBJ2-3 gives the full variable domain: KAGVTQTPRYLIKTRGQQVTLSCSPISGHRSVSWYQQTPGQGLQFLFEYFSETQRNKGNFPGRFSGRQFSNSRSEMNVSTLELGDSALYLCASSLDRDTQYFGPGTRLTVL.

The chain joins TRBV2 to TRBJ2-2; 10 bases line up with TRBD1. The CDR3 has 15 residues. Germline CDR1 SNHLY, CDR2 FYNNEI. V was clipped by 8 bases and J by 5 bases; unmatched bases: 8. The CDR3 nucleotides are TGTGCCAGCTCGATGGACAGGGGGAGTACCGGGGAGCTGTTTTTT. Its protein is CASSMDRGSTGELFF.

A single count supports this clone. This chain uses TRBV7-2 with TRBJ2-5, with D possibly matching TRBD2 (6 bases). The V end was cut by 4 bases, the J end by 8 bases, with 11 bases between. Germline V CDR1 and CDR2: SGHTA, FQGNSA. CDR3 size: 12 residues. CDR3 nucleotide sequence: TGTGCCAGCAGCTGGCCGGGAGCTACCCAGTACTTC. Translated: CASSWPGATQYF.

This clone has only one observation. The gene calls are TRBV6-5 and TRBJ2-3, with TRBD2 matching 7 bases. This CDR3 contains 14 residues. The J segment lost 3 bases and the V segment lost 6 bases, leaving 6 bases of the junction unmatched. Looked up from germline, CDR1 is MNHEY and CDR2 is SVGAGI. CDR3 coding DNA: TGTGCCAGCAGGCCAGCGGGGCCAACAGATACGCAGTATTTT. This codes for CASRPAGPTDTQYF.

The chain is built from TRBV7-8 and TRBJ1-3; tentatively, D is TRBD1 (5 bases). Trimming cost V 7 bases and J 0 bases, with 13 bases left between them. Germline V gene data show CDR1 as SGHVS and CDR2 as FQNEAQ. There are 15 residues in the CDR3. CDR3 nucleotides: TGTGCCAGCACATTGGGGGGGTCCTCTGGAAACACCATATATTTT. It encodes CASTLGGSSGNTIYF.

The chain links TRBV7-9 to TRBJ2-1, with TRBD1 identical over 7 bases. With 5 bases clipped from V and 16 bases from J, the junction kept 11 bases outside the gene matches. Germline-derived CDR1 and CDR2 are SEHNR and FQNEAQ (reference sequence). CDR3 size: 12 residues. CDR3 DNA sequence: TGTGCCAGCAGCCTACCCTGGGACAGCCCTTTCTTC. It is translated as CASSLPWDSPFF.

CDR3: CASSGRPGGWKLFF. The CDR3 nucleotides are TGTGCCAGCAGTGGCCGACCAGGGGGGTGGAAGCTGTTTTTT. The chain uses TRBV2 and TRBJ2-2; TRBD1 might be the D (7 bases). CDR3 length equals 14 residues. Germline lookup yields CDR1 SNHLY and CDR2 FYNNEI. V was pared by 4 bases and J by 12 bases, with 18 bases between.